One sample yielded the 3 T cell receptor beta chains listed below, sequenced in a study of regulatory T cells in long-lasting Graves disease. Time point indicated: persistent/refractory GD, antithyroid drugs over 5 years with positive TRAb. The authors made the TCR library using RNA they extracted from PBMCs. Construction of the TCR beta libraries employed iRepertoire HTBI primers in conjunction with Arm-PCR of CDR3 regions. TCRdb recomputed calls from the multiplex PCR reads with MiXCR, one row per CDR3 protein. The sample lists more than 300,000 distinct CDR3 sequences; about 23% were seen once. The sample consisted of peripheral blood mononuclear cells (PBMCs), taken when the disease was refractory, from a patient treated with antithyroid drugs. The source of these receptors is a woman aged 40 to 49 with Graves disease.

The chain recombines TRBV20-1 with TRBJ1-6, with TRBD1 as a possible D gene (5 bases). This CDR3 comprises 14 residues. V was shortened by 5 bases and J by 12 bases, with 20 bases between the two germline ends. Germline V gene sequence: CDR1 DFQATT, CDR2 SNEGSKA (reference sequence). The CDR3 DNA sequence: TGCAGTGCTCCTGGGGAATCAGGGTTTTTACCCCTCCACTTT. This encodes CSAPGESGFLPLHF.

The gene calls are TRBV2 and TRBJ1-5, with D possibly TRBD1 on 5 matching bases. The CDR3 covers 15 residues. Trimming took 7 bases from V and 0 from J, leaving 13 bases between them. Germline CDR1 reads SNHLY; CDR2 reads FYNNEI. Here the CDR3 reads CASTKGTGSNQPQHF. CDR3 bases: TGTGCCAGCACCAAGGGGACGGGTAGCAATCAGCCCCAGCATTTT.

V is TRBV5-1 and J is TRBJ2-7; D perhaps matches TRBD2 (6 bases). This CDR3 has 14 amino acids. Germline values: CDR1 SGHRS, CDR2 YFSETQ. V was trimmed by 5 bases and J by 4 bases, leaving 16 bases between them. As DNA, the CDR3 is TGCGCCAGCAGACAACCCGGGACTCGTTACGAGCAGTACTTC. Amino acids: CASRQPGTRYEQYF.